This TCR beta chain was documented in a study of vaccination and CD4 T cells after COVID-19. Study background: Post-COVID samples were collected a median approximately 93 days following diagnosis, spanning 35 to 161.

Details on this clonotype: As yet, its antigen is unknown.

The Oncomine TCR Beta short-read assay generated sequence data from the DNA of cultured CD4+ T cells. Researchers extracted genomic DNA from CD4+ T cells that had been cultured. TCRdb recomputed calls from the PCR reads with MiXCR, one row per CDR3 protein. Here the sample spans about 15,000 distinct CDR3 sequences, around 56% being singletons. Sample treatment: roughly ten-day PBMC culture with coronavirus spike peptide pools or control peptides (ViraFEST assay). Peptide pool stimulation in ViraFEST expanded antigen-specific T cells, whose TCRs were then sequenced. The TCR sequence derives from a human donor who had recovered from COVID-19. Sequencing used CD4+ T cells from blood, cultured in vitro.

The CDR3 reads CASSPEVSQPQHF. The CDR3 DNA sequence: TGTGCCAGTAGCCCCGAAGTTAGTCAGCCCCAGCATTTT. This chain joins TRBV19 and TRBJ1-5; D unresolved. Germline loops: CDR1 LNHDA, CDR2 SQIVND (reference sequence). The CDR3 covers 13 residues. V was trimmed by 6 bases and J by 6 bases, leaving 12 bases between them. Supplemented by reference TRBV19 and TRBJ1-5, the full variable domain reads DGGITQSPKYLFRKEGQNVTLSCEQNLNHDAMYWYRQDPGQGLRLIYYSQIVNDFQKGDIAEGYSVSREKKESFPLTVTSAQKNPTAFYLCASSPEVSQPQHFGDGTRLSIL.